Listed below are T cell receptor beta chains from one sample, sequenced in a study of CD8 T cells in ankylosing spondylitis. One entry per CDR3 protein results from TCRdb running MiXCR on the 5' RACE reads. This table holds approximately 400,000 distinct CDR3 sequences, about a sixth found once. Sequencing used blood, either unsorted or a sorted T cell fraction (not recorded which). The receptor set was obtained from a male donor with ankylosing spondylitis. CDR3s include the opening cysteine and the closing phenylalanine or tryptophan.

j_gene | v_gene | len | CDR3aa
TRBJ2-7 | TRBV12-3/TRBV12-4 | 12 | CASSFQTYEQYF
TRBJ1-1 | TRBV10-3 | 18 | CAISPRYDQRTGGTEAFF
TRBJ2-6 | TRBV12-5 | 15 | CASGSDPSGANVLTF
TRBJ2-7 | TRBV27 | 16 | CASRPEGDPRHYEQYF
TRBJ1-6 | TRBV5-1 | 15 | CASSLAGTGRSPLHF
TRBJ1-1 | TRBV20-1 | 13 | CSARGPGRAEAFF
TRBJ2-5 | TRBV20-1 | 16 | CSARDGAAANQETQYF
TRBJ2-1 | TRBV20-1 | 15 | CSARVLGSGYNEQFF
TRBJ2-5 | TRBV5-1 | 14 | CASTPQGGRETQYF
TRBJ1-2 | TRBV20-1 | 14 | CSASEGGARRGYTF
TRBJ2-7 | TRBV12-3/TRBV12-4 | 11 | CASSLGLATHF
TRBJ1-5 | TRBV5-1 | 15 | CASSLGGVSNQPQHF
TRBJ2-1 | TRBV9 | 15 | CASSVRDTPYNEQFF
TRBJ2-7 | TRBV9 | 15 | CASSARTPAVYEQYF
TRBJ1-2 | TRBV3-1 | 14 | CASSKGQVGPGYTF
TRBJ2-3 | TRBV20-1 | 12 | CSAIVAPDTQYF
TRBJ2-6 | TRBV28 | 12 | CASNSGANVLTF